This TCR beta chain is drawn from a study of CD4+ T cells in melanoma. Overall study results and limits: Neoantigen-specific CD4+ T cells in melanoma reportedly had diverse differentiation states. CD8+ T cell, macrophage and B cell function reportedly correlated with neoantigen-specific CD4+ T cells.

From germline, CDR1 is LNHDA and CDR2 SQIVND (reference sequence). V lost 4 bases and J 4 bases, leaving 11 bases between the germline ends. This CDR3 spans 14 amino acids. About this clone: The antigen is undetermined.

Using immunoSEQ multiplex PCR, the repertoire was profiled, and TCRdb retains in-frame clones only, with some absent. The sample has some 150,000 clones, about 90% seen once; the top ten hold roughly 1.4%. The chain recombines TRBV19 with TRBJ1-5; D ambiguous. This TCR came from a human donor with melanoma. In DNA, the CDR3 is TGTGCCAGTAGTAGGATGGGCTTGAATCAGCCCCAGCATTTT. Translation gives CASSRMGLNQPQHF.